Presented here are 7 T cell receptor beta chains from one specimen sequenced in a study of blood T cells in healthy people across ages. Through a sample-barcoded 5' primer and a J-beta primer mix, a second PCR was run for roughly 7 to 11 cycles. TCRdb re-called the 5' RACE reads through MiXCR, storing one row per CDR3 protein. The sample carries roughly 650,000 distinct CDR3 sequences, roughly 30% recorded once. Sequenced material: blood. The source of these receptors is a woman over 75 in good health.

The chain recombines TRBV7-8 with TRBJ2-3, with 10 bases that match TRBD1. Germline V gives CDR1 SGHVS, CDR2 FQNEAQ. The ends lost 5 bases at V and 7 bases at J; junction bases unmatched: 9. The CDR3 has 15 amino acids. The CDR3 DNA sequence: TGTGCCAGCAGCCCACCGGGACAGGGGACGAATACGCAGTATTTT. Amino acids: CASSPPGQGTNTQYF.

In the case of this clonotype: An end of the junction differs from the germline gene, which may be a read error. The gene calls are TRBV2 and TRBJ2-3, with D perhaps TRBD2 (7 bases). Germline CDR1 and CDR2: SNHLY and FYNNEI. This CDR3 comprises 14 residues. CDR3 DNA sequence: TGTGCCAGCAGTGATGGCGGGGGCACAGATGCGCAGTATTTT. Its protein product is CASSDGGGTDAQYF.

This clonotype was seen many times. V usage is TRBV7-3 and J usage is TRBJ2-5, with 12 bases identical to TRBD1. Germline V gene data show CDR1 as SGHTA and CDR2 as FQGTGA. After removal of 3 bases from V and 5 bases from J, the junction contained 4 bases not matched to a gene. This CDR3 has 15 amino acids. The CDR3 spells CASSLTGTGGETQYF. The CDR3 coding sequence is TGTGCCAGCAGCTTGACCGGGACAGGGGGCGAGACCCAGTACTTC.

This clonotype has only a few counts. Here the CDR3 reads CASSLTDAPGTGELFF. The CDR3 coding sequence is TGTGCCAGCAGCTTAACCGACGCCCCGGGCACCGGGGAGCTGTTTTTT. The chain has TRBV7-3 and TRBJ2-2, with D unresolved. Germline V gives CDR1 SGHTA, CDR2 FQGTGA. V was pared by 0 bases and J by 4 bases, with 12 bases between. The CDR3 spans 16 residues.

This clonotype was detected only once. The chain joins TRBV20-1 to TRBJ2-2, with 8 bases that match TRBD2. The CDR3 spans 14 residues. After removal of 3 bases from V and 4 bases from J, the junction contained 4 bases not matched to a gene. Germline lookup yields CDR1 DFQATT and CDR2 SNEGSKA (reference sequence). The CDR3 region is CSASVAGLTGELFF. As DNA, the CDR3 is TGCAGTGCTAGCGTAGCGGGGCTCACCGGGGAGCTGTTTTTT.

This clonotype turned up a few times. The rearrangement joins TRBV6-5 to TRBJ1-5, with 9 bases matching TRBD1. CDR3 length equals 12 residues. The V gene's germline CDR1 is MNHEY and CDR2 SVGAGI. V lost 4 bases, J lost 9 bases, and 1 base stayed unmatched. The CDR3 loop reads CASSSTGGPQHF. CDR3 nucleotides: TGTGCCAGCAGTTCGACAGGGGGGCCCCAGCATTTT.

Turning to this clonotype: A read error is possible here, since a much larger clone lies one base away. The rearrangement links TRBV5-1 to TRBJ2-3; no definite D call. Trimming stripped 7 bases from V and 10 bases from J, with 13 bases between. This CDR3 is 11 amino acids long. Germline CDR1 reads SGHRS; CDR2 reads YFSETQ. In DNA form, the CDR3 reads TGCGCCAGCTTCAGTGGGAATGCGCAGTATTTT. Residues: CASFSGNAQYF.